This T cell receptor beta chain was identified in a study of blood T cell repertoires in COVID-19. Germline V gene sequence: CDR1 SQVTM, CDR2 ANQGSEA. V shed 0 bases, J shed 1 base, and the junction held 6 bases outside the gene matches. The CDR3 runs 15 residues. Methods used by the authors: Reference gene primer amplification gave estimated nucleated cell counts. Only in-frame clones appear in the TCRdb table, and some are missing; sequencing was by immunoSEQ multiplex PCR. Clone size and the V and J calls come from that table; the DNA yielded D and trimming. Of around 310,000 clones listed, under 90% were seen once; the top ten hold roughly a tenth. As concerns this clone: Other DNA sequences of this sample code for an identical CDR3.

This clonotype was obtained from a woman in her 30s who had recovered from COVID-19. V and J are TRBV29-1 and TRBJ2-7; 7 bases are a match to TRBD2. Input material: PBMCs or T cells enriched from blood (not recorded which). The CDR3: CSVEDRSGTSYEQYF. The CDR3 coding sequence is TGCAGCGTTGAAGACCGGAGCGGGACGTCCTACGAGCAGTACTTC.